This TCR beta chain was observed in a study of blood T cells in healthy people across ages. Broader study findings: The CMV status of each donor remained undetermined, and this could have confounded shifts in expanded clonotypes. It was held that diversity estimates obtained from one million T cells represented underestimates.

Every donor gave roughly 9.6 milliliters of peripheral blood. The CDR3 length is 16 residues. V lost 7 bases, J lost 6 bases, and 13 bases stayed unmatched. Looked up from germline, CDR1 is MDHEN and CDR2 is SYDVKM. This clonotype showed up many times. Its antigen remains unknown. With a J-beta primer mix and a sample-barcoded 5' primer, a second PCR ran roughly 6 to 11 cycles. TCRdb reprocessed the 5' RACE reads via MiXCR and lists one record per CDR3 protein. The sample carries hundreds of thousands of distinct CDR3 sequences, around 32% recorded once. The chain combines TRBV28 with TRBJ2-1; 9 bases match TRBD2. The origin of this receptor is a woman aged 80 or over in good health. Sequencing was carried out using blood. The chain's CDR3 is CASKNPGLARINEQFF. The CDR3, as DNA: TGTGCCAGCAAAAATCCGGGACTAGCCCGGATCAATGAGCAGTTCTTC. Supplemented by reference TRBV28 and TRBJ2-1, the full variable domain reads DVKVTQSSRYLVKRTGEKVFLECVQDMDHENMFWYRQDPGLGLRLIYFSYDVKMKEKGDIPEGYSVSREKKERFSLILESASTNQTSMYLCASKNPGLARINEQFFGPGTRLTVL.